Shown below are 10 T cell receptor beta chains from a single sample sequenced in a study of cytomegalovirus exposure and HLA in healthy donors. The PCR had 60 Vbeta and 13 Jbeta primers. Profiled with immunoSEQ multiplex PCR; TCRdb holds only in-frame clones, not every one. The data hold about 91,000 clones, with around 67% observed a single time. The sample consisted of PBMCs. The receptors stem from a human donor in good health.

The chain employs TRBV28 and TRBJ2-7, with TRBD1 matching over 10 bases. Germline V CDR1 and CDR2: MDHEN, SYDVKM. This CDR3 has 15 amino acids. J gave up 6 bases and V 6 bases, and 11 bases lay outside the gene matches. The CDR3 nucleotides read TGTGCCAGCAGCCCCTCGACAGGGGGCGCATCCGAGCAGTACTTC. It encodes CASSPSTGGASEQYF.

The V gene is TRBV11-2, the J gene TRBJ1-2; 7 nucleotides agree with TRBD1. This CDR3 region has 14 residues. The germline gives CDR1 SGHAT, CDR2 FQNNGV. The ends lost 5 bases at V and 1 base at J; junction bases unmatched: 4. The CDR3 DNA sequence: TGTGCCAGCAGCACCCGGGACAGTAACTATGGCTACACCTTC. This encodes CASSTRDSNYGYTF.

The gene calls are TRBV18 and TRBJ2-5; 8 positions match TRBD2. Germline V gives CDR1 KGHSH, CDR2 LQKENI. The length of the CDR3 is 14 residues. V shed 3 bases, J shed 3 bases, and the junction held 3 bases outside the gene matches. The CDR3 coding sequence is TGTGCCAGCTCACCGACGCGGGGGGAAGAGACCCAGTACTTC. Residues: CASSPTRGEETQYF.

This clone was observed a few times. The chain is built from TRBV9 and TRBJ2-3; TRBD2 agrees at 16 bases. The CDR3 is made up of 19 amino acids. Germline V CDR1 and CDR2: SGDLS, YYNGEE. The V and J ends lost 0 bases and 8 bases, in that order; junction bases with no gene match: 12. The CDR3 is CASSVGGTSGGATPPTQYF. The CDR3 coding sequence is TGTGCCAGCAGCGTAGGCGGGACTAGCGGGGGGGCAACCCCTCCTACGCAGTATTTT.

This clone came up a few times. The CDR3 DNA follows: TGTGCCAGTAGTACGACAGGGGGGAATTCACCCCTCCACTTT. Its protein is CASSTTGGNSPLHF. The rearrangement joins TRBV19 to TRBJ1-6; 9 nucleotides match TRBD1. The V and J ends lost 4 bases and 7 bases, in that order; junction bases with no gene match: 2. The CDR3 has 14 residues. Germline CDR1 reads LNHDA; CDR2 reads SQIVND (reference sequence).

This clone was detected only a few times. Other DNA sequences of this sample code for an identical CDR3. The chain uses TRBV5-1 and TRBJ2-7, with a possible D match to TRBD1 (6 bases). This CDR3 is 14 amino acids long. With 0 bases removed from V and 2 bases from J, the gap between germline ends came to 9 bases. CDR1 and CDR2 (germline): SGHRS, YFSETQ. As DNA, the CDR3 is TGCGCCAGCAGCTTGGCAGGGGTGGCCTACGAGCAGTACTTC. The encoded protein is CASSLAGVAYEQYF.

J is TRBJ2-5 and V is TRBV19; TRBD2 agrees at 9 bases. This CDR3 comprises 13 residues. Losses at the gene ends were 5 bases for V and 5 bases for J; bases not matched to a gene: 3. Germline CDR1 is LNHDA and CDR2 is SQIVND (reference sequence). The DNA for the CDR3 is TGTGCCAGTAGTCTCGGACTAGCGGAGACCCAGTACTTC. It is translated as CASSLGLAETQYF.

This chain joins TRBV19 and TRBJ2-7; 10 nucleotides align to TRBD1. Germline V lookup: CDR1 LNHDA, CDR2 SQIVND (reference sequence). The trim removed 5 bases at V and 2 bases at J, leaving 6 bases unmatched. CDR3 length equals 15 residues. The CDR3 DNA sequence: TGTGCCAGTAGTGTCGGACAGGGGGGGACCTACGAGCAGTACTTC. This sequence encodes CASSVGQGGTYEQYF.

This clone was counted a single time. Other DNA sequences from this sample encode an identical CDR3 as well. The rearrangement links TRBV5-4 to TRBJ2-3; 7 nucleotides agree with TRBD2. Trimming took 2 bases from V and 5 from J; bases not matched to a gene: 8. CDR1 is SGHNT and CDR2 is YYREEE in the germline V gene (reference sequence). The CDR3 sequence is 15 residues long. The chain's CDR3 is CASSLPREGGDTQYF. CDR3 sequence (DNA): TGTGCCAGCAGCTTACCCAGGGAGGGAGGAGATACGCAGTATTTT.

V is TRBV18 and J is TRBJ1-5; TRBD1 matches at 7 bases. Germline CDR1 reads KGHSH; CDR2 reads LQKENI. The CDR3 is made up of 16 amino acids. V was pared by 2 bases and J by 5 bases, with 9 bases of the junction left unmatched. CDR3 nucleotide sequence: TGTGCCAGCTCACCAGCAGGACAGGCCGGAGATCAGCCCCAGCATTTT. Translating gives CASSPAGQAGDQPQHF.